These 17 T cell receptor beta chains share one sample of origin, sequenced in a study of blood T cell repertoires in COVID-19. TCRdb's copy holds only in-frame clones and misses some; the assay was immunoSEQ multiplex PCR. The sample records 200,000 to 300,000 clones, about 91% being singletons. Sequenced input: peripheral blood. All receptors derive from a young adult with COVID-19, enrolled during active disease.

Concerning this clone itself: The sample carries other DNA sequences with the same CDR3. The chain couples TRBV20-1 to TRBJ2-7; D ambiguous. This CDR3 spans 11 amino acids. V was cut by 1 base and J by 4 bases, with 5 bases left in between. CDR1 is DFQATT, CDR2 SNEGSKA, per germline (reference sequence). The CDR3 region is CSARVGYEQYF. In nucleotides, the CDR3 is TGCAGTGCTAGAGTCGGGTACGAGCAGTACTTC.

The table lists this clone with a few counts. V usage is TRBV7-8 and J usage is TRBJ2-7, with TRBD2 matching 7 bases. Germline V gene lookup returns CDR1 SGHVS and CDR2 FQNEAQ. The CDR3 runs to 14 residues. V lost 7 bases to trimming and J lost 7 bases; unmatched junction nucleotides: 13. In nucleotides, the CDR3 is TGTGCCAGCACCCCATGGGGGAGGGCCGAAGAGCAGTACTTC. This codes for CASTPWGRAEEQYF.

The chain couples TRBV6-5 to TRBJ2-2; D perhaps matches TRBD2 (5 bases). Trimming removed 10 bases from V and 0 bases from J, with 12 bases in between. CDR1 and CDR2 (germline): MNHEY, SVGAGI. The CDR3 is 14 residues long. CDR3 sequence (DNA): TGTGCCACAAGAGGGATCTCGAACACCGGGGAGCTGTTTTTT. It encodes CATRGISNTGELFF.

The chain joins TRBV9 to TRBJ2-5; 8 bases align to TRBD1. CDR1 is SGDLS and CDR2 is YYNGEE in the germline V gene. V lost 2 bases to trimming and J lost 5 bases; unmatched junction nucleotides: 8. The CDR3 runs 15 residues. The CDR3 reads CASSVGTGSIETQYF. DNA for the CDR3: TGTGCCAGCAGCGTTGGGACAGGTTCGATTGAGACCCAGTACTTC.

This chain uses TRBV11-1 with TRBJ2-5, with 9 nucleotides matching TRBD2. The CDR3 runs 16 residues. Trimming at V came to 3 bases and at J to 5 bases, leaving 10 bases not matched to a gene. CDR1 and CDR2 (germline): SGHAT, FQDESV (reference sequence). The CDR3 bases are TGTGCCAGCAGCTTGGGAGTAGCGGGAGTGAGGGAGACCCAGTACTTC. Its protein is CASSLGVAGVRETQYF.

V gene TRBV28 combines with J gene TRBJ1-3; no clear D. CDR1 MDHEN and CDR2 SYDVKM come from the germline V gene. The V end was cut by 3 bases, the J end by 0 bases, with 6 bases between. This CDR3 comprises 14 residues. The CDR3, as DNA: TGTGCCAGCAGTTTTGTCCTCTCTGGAAACACCATATATTTT. Translating it yields CASSFVLSGNTIYF.

The chain has TRBV29-1 and TRBJ2-1, with 9 bases aligning to TRBD2. The length of the CDR3 is 16 residues. The germline gives CDR1 SQVTM, CDR2 ANQGSEA. The junction had 11 bases not matched to a gene; V was cut back by 1 base and J by 7 bases. The CDR3 region is CSVEGASGMSENEQFF. In nucleotides, the CDR3 is TGCAGCGTTGAAGGGGCTAGCGGGATGTCTGAAAATGAGCAGTTCTTC.

This chain joins TRBV12-3 or TRBV12-4 and TRBJ1-1; D is uncertain. This CDR3 has 13 amino acids. With 2 bases removed from V and 4 bases from J, the gap between germline ends came to 8 bases. The DNA of the CDR3 is TGTGCCAGCAGTTTAAGTCCCGGCACTGAAGCTTTCTTT. Its translation is CASSLSPGTEAFF.

This rearrangement joins TRBV5-1 to TRBJ2-3, with 10 bases identical to TRBD1. This CDR3 spans 15 amino acids. From germline, CDR1 is SGHRS and CDR2 YFSETQ. J was trimmed by 2 bases and V by 3 bases; bases with no gene match: 3. Here the CDR3 DNA reads TGCGCCAGCAGCTCGGGACAGGGGAACACAGATACGCAGTATTTT. It translates to CASSSGQGNTDTQYF.

This clone was observed a handful of times. This sequence joins TRBV11-2 and TRBJ2-1, with 9 bases lining up with TRBD2. This CDR3 comprises 16 residues. V shed 0 bases and J 8 bases; nucleotides not matched to a gene: 8. CDR1 is SGHAT and CDR2 is FQNNGV in the germline V gene. The CDR3 nucleotides are TGTGCCAGCAGCTTAGACCCGGGACTAGCTATCGATGAGCAGTTCTTC. This gives the protein CASSLDPGLAIDEQFF.

This chain joins TRBV19 and TRBJ2-2; 7 bases align to TRBD1. Germline trimming cut 4 bases from V and 1 base from J; bases unmatched to any gene: 3. The CDR3 runs to 15 residues. In germline, CDR1 is LNHDA, CDR2 SQIVND (reference sequence). The CDR3 sequence: CASSRGQMNTGELFF. CDR3 coding DNA: TGTGCCAGTAGTAGGGGACAGATGAACACCGGGGAGCTGTTTTTT.

This chain connects TRBV11-2 to TRBJ1-2, with D possibly being TRBD1 (5 bases). V lost 3 bases and J 4 bases, leaving 9 bases between the germline ends. The V gene's germline CDR1 is SGHAT and CDR2 FQNNGV. This CDR3 is built from 13 residues. CDR3 residues: CASSFEQAYGYTF. The CDR3 DNA reads TGTGCCAGCAGCTTTGAACAGGCCTATGGCTACACCTTC.

This clone appeared once. V is TRBV27 and J is TRBJ2-7, with D possibly TRBD2 on 5 matching bases. The germline gives CDR1 MNHEY, CDR2 SMNVEV (reference sequence). This CDR3 is 12 amino acids long. V shed 7 bases and J shed 9 bases, with 16 bases lying between them. CDR3 protein: CASNSLSGGQYF. The CDR3 DNA reads as TGTGCCAGCAACTCCCTGAGCGGTGGGCAGTACTTC.

The rearrangement joins TRBV19 to TRBJ1-5; 7 bases are a match to TRBD1. Germline CDR1 is LNHDA and CDR2 is SQIVND (reference sequence). The CDR3 runs 15 residues. The V gene end was trimmed by 3 bases and the J gene end by 5 bases; junction bases not matched to a gene: 7. The CDR3 sequence: CASSMQGQSYQPQHF. In DNA, the CDR3 is TGTGCCAGTAGTATGCAGGGACAGTCCTATCAGCCCCAGCATTTT. Supplemented by reference TRBV19 and TRBJ1-5, the full variable domain reads DGGITQSPKYLFRKEGQNVTLSCEQNLNHDAMYWYRQDPGQGLRLIYYSQIVNDFQKGDIAEGYSVSREKKESFPLTVTSAQKNPTAFYLCASSMQGQSYQPQHFGDGTRLSIL.

V gene TRBV5-1 combines with J gene TRBJ1-1, with 10 bases identical to TRBD1. Trimming cost V 3 bases and J 0 bases; bases outside gene matches: 2. The V gene's germline CDR1 is SGHRS and CDR2 YFSETQ. The CDR3 runs to 15 residues. As DNA, the CDR3 is TGCGCCAGCAGCTGGACAGGGGGAATGAACACTGAAGCTTTCTTT. As protein: CASSWTGGMNTEAFF.

This chain connects TRBV7-9 to TRBJ1-1; the D gene is possibly TRBD1 (6 bases). Trimming took off 5 bases at V and 4 bases at J, with 17 bases between the two ends. This CDR3 comprises 15 residues. Germline assignment: CDR1 SEHNR and CDR2 FQNEAQ (reference sequence). The CDR3 spells CASSDDRFSGTEAFF. The DNA of the CDR3 is TGTGCCAGCAGCGATGACAGGTTTTCGGGCACTGAAGCTTTCTTT.

The V and J genes are TRBV2 and TRBJ1-2; TRBD1 is a possible D gene (5 bases). V lost 5 bases, J lost 8 bases, and 27 bases lay in between. The germline gives CDR1 SNHLY, CDR2 FYNNEI. This CDR3 has 17 amino acids. Written as DNA, the CDR3 is TGTGCCAGCAGTCTCCCTTTACCGACAGAGGTGGGGAGGGGCTACACCTTC. It translates to CASSLPLPTEVGRGYTF.